This TCR beta chain was captured by sequencing in a study of T cell responses to AZD1222 COVID-19 vaccine. Study overall: Both about-4-week and about-12-week second-dose recipients were combined.

Profiling relied on immunoSEQ multiplex PCR, and the TCRdb table lists in-frame clones only, not all of them. The sample lists 100,000 to 150,000 clones; approximately 88% were seen once. This clone occurred once. Its antigen remains unknown. Study observations and caveats: Clonal diversity may have been underestimated in mostly white British donors. The number of AZD1222 recipients seropositive at baseline was only 5 to 7.

This TCR was sampled from an adult in good health. The sample consisted of peripheral blood, taken on day 0 of AZD1222 vaccination.

CDR3 residues: CASSRDRGFSYEQYF. In DNA, the CDR3 is TGTGCCAGCAGCCGGGACAGGGGTTTCTCCTACGAGCAGTACTTC. V is TRBV5-4 and J is TRBJ2-7; 10 bases fit TRBD1. Germline assignment: CDR1 SGHNT and CDR2 YYREEE (reference sequence). Unmatched junction bases numbered 4, after V lost 4 bases and J lost 0 bases. The CDR3 length is 15 residues.